This passage covers 23 T cell receptor beta chains from one sample sequenced in a study of cytomegalovirus exposure and HLA in healthy donors. Use of 60 Vbeta and 13 Jbeta primers characterized the PCR. The data were produced by immunoSEQ multiplex PCR, yet TCRdb's version contains in-frame clones alone and is incomplete. The table lists 150,000 to 200,000 clones, less than 90% of them singletons. Sequenced sample: PBMCs. These receptors originate from a man aged 50 to 59 in good health and CMV-seropositive.

V is TRBV19 and J is TRBJ1-1, with a possible D match to TRBD1 (5 bases). This CDR3 has 15 residues. Germline values: CDR1 LNHDA, CDR2 SQIVND (reference sequence). Trimming cost V 10 bases and J 0 bases, with 18 bases left between them. The CDR3 nucleotides are TGTGCCACTTCCCTCGACAGAGCCCTGAACACTGAAGCTTTCTTT. Its protein product is CATSLDRALNTEAFF.

V usage is TRBV7-8 and J usage is TRBJ2-7; D not certain. This CDR3 spans 12 amino acids. Germline V gene lookup returns CDR1 SGHVS and CDR2 FQNEAQ. With 5 bases removed from V and 3 bases from J, the gap between germline ends came to 8 bases. The CDR3 region is CASSLELYEQYF. The CDR3 nucleotides are TGTGCCAGCAGCCTCGAACTCTACGAGCAGTACTTC.

A single count supports this clone. V usage is TRBV6-5 and J usage is TRBJ2-3; 11 bases are shared with TRBD2. CDR3 length: 15 amino acids. The V gene end was trimmed by 6 bases and the J gene end by 2 bases; junction bases not matched to a gene: 4. CDR1 is MNHEY and CDR2 is SVGAGI in the germline V gene. CDR3 sequence (DNA): TGTGCCAGCAGCGAACTAGCGGGGGACACAGATACGCAGTATTTT. Translated, it gives CASSELAGDTDTQYF.

This chain links TRBV13 with TRBJ1-6; 12 nucleotides align to TRBD1. Germline values: CDR1 PRHDT, CDR2 FYEKMQ (reference sequence). The trim removed 0 bases at V and 10 bases at J, leaving 4 bases unmatched. The CDR3 is 16 amino acids. The CDR3 loop reads CASSLGGQGAYSPLHF. Written as DNA, the CDR3 is TGTGCCAGCAGCTTAGGGGGACAGGGGGCTTACTCACCCCTCCACTTT.

The V gene is TRBV2, the J gene TRBJ1-1, with 7 bases aligning to TRBD1. The CDR3 is made up of 14 amino acids. The trim removed 6 bases at V and 0 bases at J, leaving 4 bases unmatched. The germline V gene encodes CDR1 SNHLY and CDR2 FYNNEI. The CDR3 DNA follows: TGTGCCAGCAGCGACAGGGTGATGAACACTGAAGCTTTCTTT. Its translation is CASSDRVMNTEAFF.

A word on this clone: An end of the junction does not agree with germline; a read error may underlie this. The V gene is TRBV7-9, the J gene TRBJ1-1; 8 bases map to TRBD1. Germline V CDR1 and CDR2: SEHNR, FQNEAQ (reference sequence). The CDR3 covers 14 residues. This CDR3 reads CAGSLRQGTTEAFF. Here the CDR3 DNA reads TGTGCCGGCAGCTTAAGACAGGGGACCACTGAAGCTTTCTTT.

This sequence joins TRBV4-1 and TRBJ2-7; 7 bases are a match to TRBD2. The CDR3 spans 16 residues. V lost 0 bases, J lost 1 base, and 6 bases stayed unmatched. The germline V gene has CDR1 MGHRA and CDR2 YSYEKL. The CDR3 region is CASSQDGGIRSYEQYF. CDR3 bases: TGCGCCAGCAGCCAAGACGGGGGGATCCGTTCCTACGAGCAGTACTTC.

The rearrangement links TRBV5-6 to TRBJ2-5, with TRBD2 matching 9 bases. V was clipped by 0 bases and J by 2 bases; unmatched bases: 5. Per the germline V gene, CDR1 is SGHDT and CDR2 is YYEEEE. The CDR3 extends over 16 amino acids. The CDR3 loop is CASSLVGAGGQETQYF. CDR3 in DNA: TGTGCCAGCAGCTTGGTGGGGGCGGGGGGGCAAGAGACCCAGTACTTC. The full variable domain, completed using reference TRBV5-6 and TRBJ2-5, is DAGVTQSPTHLIKTRGQQVTLRCSPKSGHDTVSWYQQALGQGPQFIFQYYEEEERQRGNFPDRFSGHQFPNYSSELNVNALLLGDSALYLCASSLVGAGGQETQYFGPGTRLLVL.

The rearrangement joins TRBV18 to TRBJ2-7; the match to TRBD2 covers 11 bases. Germline V gene sequence: CDR1 KGHSH, CDR2 LQKENI. The trim removed 2 bases at V and 5 bases at J, leaving 11 bases unmatched. The CDR3 runs to 17 residues. The chain's CDR3 is CASSPGIATSGAHEQYF. Here the CDR3 DNA reads TGTGCCAGCTCACCAGGTATTGCGACTAGCGGGGCCCACGAGCAGTACTTC.

This chain links TRBV18 with TRBJ1-1; possibly TRBD1 for D (6 bases). From germline, CDR1 is KGHSH and CDR2 LQKENI. Between the trimmed V and J ends, which lost 2 bases and 6 bases, there was a span of 16 bases. This CDR3 region has 15 residues. The CDR3 coding sequence is TGTGCCAGCTCACCATCCCGGGACACCAATCCTGAAGCTTTCTTT. It specifies CASSPSRDTNPEAFF.

This chain connects TRBV29-1 to TRBJ2-1; 9 bases are a match to TRBD1. This CDR3 region has 13 residues. Per germline, CDR1 SQVTM and CDR2 ANQGSEA. V gave up 7 bases and J gave up 10 bases; unmatched junction bases: 11. Here the CDR3 DNA reads TGCAGCGCCAACCCAGGGGGACAGGGAGAGCAGTTCTTC. Its translation is CSANPGGQGEQFF.

This clone was detected once. This rearrangement joins TRBV10-3 to TRBJ1-2; TRBD1 agrees at 7 bases. V dropped 6 bases and J dropped 4; count of bases not matched to a gene: 8. Germline loops: CDR1 ENHRY, CDR2 SYGVKD. The length of the CDR3 is 14 residues. CDR3 coding DNA: TGTGCCATCAGGACTATGACAGGGCTCTATGGCTACACCTTC. Residues: CAIRTMTGLYGYTF.

This chain joins TRBV9 and TRBJ2-3; 7 positions match TRBD1. V lost 4 bases, J lost 3 bases, and 8 bases stayed unmatched. The length of the CDR3 is 15 residues. The V gene's germline CDR1 is SGDLS and CDR2 YYNGEE. The CDR3 loop is CASSTRDRVTDTQYF. Written as DNA, the CDR3 is TGTGCCAGCAGCACACGGGACAGAGTAACAGATACGCAGTATTTT.

Concerning this clone: At one of its ends the junction is not consistent with the germline gene, which may arise from a read error. J is TRBJ1-6 and V is TRBV7-9; possible D gene TRBD1, 6 bases. The V gene's germline CDR1 is SEHNR and CDR2 FQNEAQ (reference sequence). This CDR3 is 14 amino acids long. This chain's CDR3 is CSSSLGHNNSPLHF. The DNA for the CDR3 is TGTTCCAGCAGCTTGGGACATAATAATTCACCCCTCCACTTT.

This clone was counted once. V gene TRBV4-1 combines with J gene TRBJ1-1; no firm D call. CDR3 length: 15 amino acids. Trimming cost V 3 bases and J 4 bases, with 15 bases left between them. Per germline, CDR1 MGHRA and CDR2 YSYEKL. The CDR3 here is CASSHGVAVSTEAFF. The CDR3 DNA is TGCGCCAGCAGCCACGGGGTGGCGGTGAGCACTGAAGCTTTCTTT.

This chain connects TRBV5-4 to TRBJ2-3; 8 bases line up with TRBD2. V lost 3 bases and J lost 6; bases outside the gene matches: 12. Germline assignment: CDR1 SGHNT and CDR2 YYREEE (reference sequence). The CDR3 loop spans 16 amino acids. The CDR3: CASSSGGARVRDTQYF. The CDR3, as DNA: TGTGCCAGCAGCTCCGGGGGGGCCAGGGTGAGGGATACGCAGTATTTT.

The chain links TRBV4-1 to TRBJ1-5; D gene uncertain. The CDR3 is made up of 13 amino acids. Trimming took 0 bases from V and 7 from J, leaving 7 bases between them. Germline V gives CDR1 MGHRA, CDR2 YSYEKL. The chain's CDR3 is CASSQDRRQPQHF. The CDR3 DNA reads as TGCGCCAGCAGCCAAGATAGGAGGCAGCCCCAGCATTTT.

The rearrangement uses TRBV7-2 and TRBJ2-2; 8 bases line up with TRBD1. V shed 6 bases, J shed 4 bases, and the junction held 7 bases outside the gene matches. The germline CDR1 and CDR2 sequences are SGHTA and FQGNSA. The CDR3 sequence is 15 residues long. The DNA for the CDR3 is TGTGCCAGCAGGTCCGGACAGGGAGGCACCGGGGAGCTGTTTTTT. It codes for CASRSGQGGTGELFF.

The CDR3 coding sequence is TGCGCCAGCAGTCTGGGCCACTACGAGCAGTACTTC. Residues: CASSLGHYEQYF. The chain employs TRBV5-1 and TRBJ2-7; the D is unclear. The germline CDR1 and CDR2 sequences are SGHRS and YFSETQ. Trimming took 5 bases from V and 3 from J, leaving 9 bases between them. The length of the CDR3 is 12 residues.

This chain uses TRBV6-5 with TRBJ2-1; a weak D match, TRBD1 (5 bases). V lost 0 bases and J 9 bases, leaving 15 bases between the germline ends. Germline V CDR1 and CDR2: MNHEY, SVGAGI. CDR3 size: 15 residues. The CDR3 DNA reads as TGTGCCAGCAGTTACTCAGGGGCCTCTCCTCGTGAGCAGTTCTTC. Its protein product is CASSYSGASPREQFF.

The rearrangement joins TRBV27 to TRBJ1-1; D may be TRBD1 (5 bases). Germline V gene data show CDR1 as MNHEY and CDR2 as SMNVEV (reference sequence). The CDR3 runs to 13 residues. The germline V and J ends were trimmed by 10 bases and 1 base, with 13 bases remaining between them. This CDR3 is CATSDTGNTEAFF. CDR3 DNA sequence: TGTGCCACTTCAGACACAGGGAACACTGAAGCTTTCTTT.

The chain's CDR3 is CASSLTGGQGNSPLHF. CDR3 DNA sequence: TGTGCCAGCAGTTTGACCGGAGGACAGGGGAATTCACCCCTCCACTTT. The chain combines TRBV28 with TRBJ1-6; 9 nucleotides line up with TRBD1. The CDR3 is 16 amino acids. V lost 3 bases to trimming and J lost 7 bases; unmatched junction nucleotides: 7. Per germline, CDR1 MDHEN and CDR2 SYDVKM.

V usage is TRBV18 and J usage is TRBJ2-3; 7 nucleotides line up with TRBD2. The CDR3 is 19 amino acids. Germline V gives CDR1 KGHSH, CDR2 LQKENI. Losses at the gene ends were 3 bases for V and 1 base for J; bases not matched to a gene: 16. CDR3 protein: CASSPPRSGGVEGTDTQYF. The CDR3 DNA reads as TGTGCCAGCTCACCCCCCCGGTCGGGGGGTGTGGAGGGCACAGATACGCAGTATTTT.